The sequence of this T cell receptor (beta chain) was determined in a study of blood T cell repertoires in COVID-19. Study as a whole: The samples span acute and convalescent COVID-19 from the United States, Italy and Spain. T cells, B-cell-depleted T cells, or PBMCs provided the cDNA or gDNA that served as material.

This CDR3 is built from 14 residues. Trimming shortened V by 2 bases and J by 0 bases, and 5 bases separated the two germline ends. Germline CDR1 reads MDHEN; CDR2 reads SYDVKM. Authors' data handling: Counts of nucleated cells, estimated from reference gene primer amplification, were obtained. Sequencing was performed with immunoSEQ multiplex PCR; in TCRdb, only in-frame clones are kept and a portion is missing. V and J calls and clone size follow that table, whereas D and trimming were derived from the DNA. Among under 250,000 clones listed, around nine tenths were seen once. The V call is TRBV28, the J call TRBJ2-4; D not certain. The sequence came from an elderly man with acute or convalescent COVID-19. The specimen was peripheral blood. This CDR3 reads CASSLPEAKNIQYF. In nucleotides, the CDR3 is TGTGCCAGCAGTTTACCAGAAGCCAAAAACATTCAGTACTTC.